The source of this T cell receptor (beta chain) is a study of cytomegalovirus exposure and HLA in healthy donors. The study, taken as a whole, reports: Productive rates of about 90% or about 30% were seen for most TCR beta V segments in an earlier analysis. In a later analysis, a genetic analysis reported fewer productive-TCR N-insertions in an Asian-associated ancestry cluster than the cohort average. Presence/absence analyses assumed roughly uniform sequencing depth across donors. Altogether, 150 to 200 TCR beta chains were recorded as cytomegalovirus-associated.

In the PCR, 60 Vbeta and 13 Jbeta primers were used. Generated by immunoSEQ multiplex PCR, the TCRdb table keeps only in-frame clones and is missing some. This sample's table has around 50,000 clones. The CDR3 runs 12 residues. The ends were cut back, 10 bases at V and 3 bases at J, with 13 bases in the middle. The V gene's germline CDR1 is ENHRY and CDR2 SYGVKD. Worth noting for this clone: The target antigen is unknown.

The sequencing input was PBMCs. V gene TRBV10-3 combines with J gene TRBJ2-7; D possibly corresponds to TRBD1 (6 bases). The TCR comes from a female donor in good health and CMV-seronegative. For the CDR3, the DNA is TGTGCCAGGGAATTGACAGGCTACGAGCAGTACTTC. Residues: CARELTGYEQYF.